This T cell receptor beta chain was captured in a study of OX40 agonist ivuxolimab in advanced cancers. Broadly, across the study: Ivuxolimab was a fully human IgG2 agonistic monoclonal antibody targeting the costimulatory receptor OX40 (CD134). The point of sequencing TCRbeta in the periphery was to test whether ivuxolimab changed TCR sequence diversity and drove clonal T-cell expansion. Of the roughly 50 dose-escalation patients, hepatocellular carcinoma was present in approximately 20, melanoma in roughly 15, renal cell carcinoma in 9 and head and neck cancer in 9. Partial responses occurred in three dose-escalation patients: two with cutaneous melanoma and one with hepatocellular carcinoma. Intravenous ivuxolimab was administered to patients every 2 weeks at six dose levels: 0.01, 0.1, 0.3, 1.5, 3 and 10 mg/kg. A male proportion of roughly 80% and a mean age of approximately 61 years, ranging from 23 to 79, were recorded for the dose-escalation cohort. Patients were allowed to have had prior anti-PD-1, anti-PD-L1 or anti-CTLA-4 therapy, and less than 45% of the dose-escalation patients had previously received checkpoint inhibitors. The monotherapy dose-escalation portion (N ≈ 56 patients) of the phase I ivuxolimab trial is reported in the paper.

For this clone: The specificity of this receptor is unknown. The input lacks base qualities; no much larger clone sits a single base away.

The V end loses 6 bases and the J end loses 1 base, and a stretch of 9 bases separates them. Spanning cysteine to phenylalanine, the CDR3 consists of 13 amino acids. Just CDR3 DNA is preserved here, 39 bases in frame from base 1. According to the germline V gene, CDR1 reads MDHEN and CDR2 reads SYDVKM. To sequence the TCRbeta CDR3 region, genomic DNA was isolated from the sorted cells. The immunoSEQ Assay was used to sequence the TCRbeta CDR3 regions. TCRdb took over this immuneACCESS table, retaining in-frame rearrangements with V and J assigned. Such tables are incomplete; in checked studies, under half of the missing clones stem from an unresolved V gene, and the remainder is unexplained. This sample gives tens of thousands of clones in total; over 75% of them show up just once. Roughly 18% of the sample is taken by the ten largest. Overall study outcomes, separate from this receptor: At doses of 0.1 to 3.0 mg/kg, clonal expansion of both CD4+ and CD8+ blood T cells was observed from baseline to week 6. Low levels of normalized T-cell clonal expansion were also seen in some patients who did not respond. In partial responders in the 0.1-3.0 mg/kg groups, normalized peripheral clonal expansion was found to be among the lowest, especially among CD8+ T cells. The antigen specificity of the clonally expanded peripheral T cells was not determined. On average, CD8+ T cells showed more expanded clones than CD4+ T cells after ivuxolimab.

The trial excluded patients who had a history of autoimmune disease or who were on systemic immunosuppression. Peripheral blood for TCR sequencing was collected from all dose cohorts at baseline, on cycle 4 day 1, and on cycle 7 day 1. The samples were drawn from a first-in-human, open-label, multicenter phase I dose-escalation trial of ivuxolimab. Adults with locally advanced or metastatic head and neck squamous cell, hepatocellular, melanoma or renal cell carcinoma were enrolled in the trial. Before TCR sequencing, CD4+ T cells and CD8+ T cells from peripheral blood were sorted into separate populations.

This specimen was CD4+ or CD8+ T cells sorted from blood, taken in a trial of the OX40 agonist ivuxolimab. This TCR came from an adult with an advanced solid tumor such as melanoma, head and neck, liver or kidney cancer. The chain is made from TRBV28 and TRBJ2-5; matching of 6 bases hints at TRBD2 as the D gene. The CDR3 region has the sequence CASSAGFQETQYF. Read as DNA, the sequence is TGTGCCAGCAGCGCGGGGTTCCAAGAGACCCAGTACTTC.